The T cell receptor beta chain described here comes from a study of siplizumab effects on memory and regulatory T cells. V lost 2 bases, J lost 0 bases, and 17 bases lay in between. From germline, CDR1 is GTSNPN and CDR2 SVGIG (reference sequence). This CDR3 has 18 amino acids. TCRdb keeps only in-frame clones here, not all; method: immunoSEQ multiplex PCR. This table has 90,000 to 140,000 clones, approximately 94% appearing once. Sequencing used CD4+ T cells sorted from blood. The rearrangement joins TRBV30 to TRBJ1-6, with a weak D call TRBD1 (5 bases). This receptor was identified in a human donor in good health. CDR3 in amino acids: CAWSLGRVRSSYNSPLHF. As DNA, the CDR3 is TGTGCCTGGAGTCTGGGGCGGGTACGAAGCTCCTATAATTCACCCCTCCACTTT.